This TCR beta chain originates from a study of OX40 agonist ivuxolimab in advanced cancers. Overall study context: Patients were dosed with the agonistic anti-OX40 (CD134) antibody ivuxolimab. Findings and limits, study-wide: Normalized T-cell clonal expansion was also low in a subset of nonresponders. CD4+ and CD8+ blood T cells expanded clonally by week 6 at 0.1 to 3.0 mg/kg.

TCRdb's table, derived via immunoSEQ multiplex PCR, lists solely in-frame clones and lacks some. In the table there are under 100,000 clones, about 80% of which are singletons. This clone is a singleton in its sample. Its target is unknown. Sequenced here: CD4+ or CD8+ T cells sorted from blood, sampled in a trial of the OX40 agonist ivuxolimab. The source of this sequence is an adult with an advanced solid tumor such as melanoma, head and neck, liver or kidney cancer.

This CDR3 reads CASSPDIRETQYF. The CDR3 DNA follows: TGCGCCAGCAGCCCCGACATCCGGGAGACGCAGTATTTT. The chain recombines TRBV4-3 with TRBJ2-3; possibly TRBD2 for D (6 bases). This CDR3 is 13 amino acids long. The V and J ends lost 4 bases and 9 bases respectively, with 14 bases between them. From germline, CDR1 is LGHNA and CDR2 YSLEER.